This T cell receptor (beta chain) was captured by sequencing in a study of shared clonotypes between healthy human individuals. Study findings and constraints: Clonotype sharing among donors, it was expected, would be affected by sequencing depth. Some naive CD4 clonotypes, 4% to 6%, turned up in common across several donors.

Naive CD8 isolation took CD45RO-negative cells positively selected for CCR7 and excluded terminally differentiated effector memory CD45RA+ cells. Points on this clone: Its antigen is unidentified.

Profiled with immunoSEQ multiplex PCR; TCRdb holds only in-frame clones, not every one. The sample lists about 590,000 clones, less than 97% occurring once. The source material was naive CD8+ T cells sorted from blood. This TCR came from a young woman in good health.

The CDR3 coding sequence is TGTGCCAGCAGCGCTGCTGGGAGCTACGAGCAGTACTTC. Translating gives CASSAAGSYEQYF. The chain is built from TRBV7-9 and TRBJ2-7, with D perhaps matching TRBD2 (5 bases). V dropped 5 bases and J dropped 3 bases, with 11 bases sitting between them. Looked up from germline, CDR1 is SEHNR and CDR2 is FQNEAQ (reference sequence). The CDR3 runs 13 residues.